This T cell receptor (beta chain) was sequenced in a study of shared clonotypes between healthy human individuals. The study's findings and limits: What limited the represented genetic and exposure-history diversity was the small number of donors. Across subsets, estimated richness was generally greater for naive than for memory populations.

Naive CD8 populations comprised CD45RO-negative cells positively selected for CCR7, excluding terminally differentiated effector memory CD45RA+ cells. This clone came up once. No antigen is known for it. Per germline, CDR1 MDHEN and CDR2 SYDVKM. This CDR3 region has 14 residues. Trimming took 5 bases from V and 2 from J; bases not matched to a gene: 4. When replicate PCRs were run on sorted subsets, they used 200 ng DNA, around 33,000 T cell genomes. Produced via immunoSEQ multiplex PCR; TCRdb's table is partial and in-frame only. The sample consists of hundreds of thousands of clones, approximately 95% of them appearing once.

Sequencing used naive CD8+ T cells sorted from blood. The TCR comes from a young woman in good health. This chain connects TRBV28 to TRBJ2-7, with 9 bases lining up with TRBD2. This CDR3 reads CASSTRLAAYEQYF. The CDR3 region has the DNA TGTGCCAGCAGTACCCGACTAGCGGCCTACGAGCAGTACTTC. Based on the CDR3 plus reference TRBV28 and TRBJ2-7, the full variable domain is DVKVTQSSRYLVKRTGEKVFLECVQDMDHENMFWYRQDPGLGLRLIYFSYDVKMKEKGDIPEGYSVSREKKERFSLILESASTNQTSMYLCASSTRLAAYEQYFGPGTRLTVT.